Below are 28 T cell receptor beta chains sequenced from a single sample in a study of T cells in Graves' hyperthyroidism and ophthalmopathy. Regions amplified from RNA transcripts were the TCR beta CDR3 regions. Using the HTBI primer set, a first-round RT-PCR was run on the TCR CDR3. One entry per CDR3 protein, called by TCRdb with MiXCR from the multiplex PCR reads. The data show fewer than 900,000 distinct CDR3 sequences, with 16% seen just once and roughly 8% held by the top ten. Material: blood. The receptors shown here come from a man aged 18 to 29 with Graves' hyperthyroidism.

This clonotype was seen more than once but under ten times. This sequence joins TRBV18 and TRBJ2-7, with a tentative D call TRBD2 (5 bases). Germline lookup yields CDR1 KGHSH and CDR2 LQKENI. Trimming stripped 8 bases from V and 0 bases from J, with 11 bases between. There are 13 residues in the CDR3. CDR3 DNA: TGTGCCAGCCGACGGGAATTCTCCTACGAGCAGTACTTC. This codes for CASRREFSYEQYF.

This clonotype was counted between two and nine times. In nucleotides, the CDR3 is TGTGCCAGCAGCTTAGAGAGCATGGGTAGAGAATTGTGGGAGACCCAGTACTTC. This codes for CASSLESMGRELWETQYF. The rearrangement links TRBV7-6 to TRBJ2-5, with D hard to call. V was pared by 1 base and J by 5 bases, with 23 bases between. Germline assignment: CDR1 SGHVS and CDR2 FNYEAQ. The CDR3 length is 18 residues.

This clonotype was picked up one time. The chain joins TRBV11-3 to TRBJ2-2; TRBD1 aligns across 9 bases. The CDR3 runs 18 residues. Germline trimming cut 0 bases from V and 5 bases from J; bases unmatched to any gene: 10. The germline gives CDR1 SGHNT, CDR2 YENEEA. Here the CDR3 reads CASSLDNTGTGKTGELFF. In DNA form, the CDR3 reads TGTGCCAGCAGCTTAGACAATACCGGGACAGGGAAGACCGGGGAGCTGTTTTTT.

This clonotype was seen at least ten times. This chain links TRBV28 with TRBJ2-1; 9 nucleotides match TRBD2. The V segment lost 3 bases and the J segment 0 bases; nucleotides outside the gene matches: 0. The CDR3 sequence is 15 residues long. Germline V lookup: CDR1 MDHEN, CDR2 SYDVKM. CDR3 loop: CASSFSGGSYNEQFF. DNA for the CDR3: TGTGCCAGCAGTTTTAGCGGGGGCTCCTACAATGAGCAGTTCTTC. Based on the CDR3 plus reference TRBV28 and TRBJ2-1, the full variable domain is DVKVTQSSRYLVKRTGEKVFLECVQDMDHENMFWYRQDPGLGLRLIYFSYDVKMKEKGDIPEGYSVSREKKERFSLILESASTNQTSMYLCASSFSGGSYNEQFFGPGTRLTVL.

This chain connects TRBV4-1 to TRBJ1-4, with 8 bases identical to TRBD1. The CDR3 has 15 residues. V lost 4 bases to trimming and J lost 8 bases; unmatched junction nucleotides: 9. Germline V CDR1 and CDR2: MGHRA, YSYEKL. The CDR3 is CASSLNGQGNEKLFF. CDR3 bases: TGCGCCAGCAGCCTAAACGGACAGGGAAACGAAAAACTGTTTTTT.

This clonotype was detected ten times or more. DNA for the CDR3: TGTGCCAGCAGTTTAGACCCAGATACGCAGTATTTT. Translating it yields CASSLDPDTQYF. The chain employs TRBV12-3 or TRBV12-4 and TRBJ2-3, with D hard to call. The V end was cut by 1 base, the J end by 4 bases, with 3 bases between. This CDR3 contains 12 residues.

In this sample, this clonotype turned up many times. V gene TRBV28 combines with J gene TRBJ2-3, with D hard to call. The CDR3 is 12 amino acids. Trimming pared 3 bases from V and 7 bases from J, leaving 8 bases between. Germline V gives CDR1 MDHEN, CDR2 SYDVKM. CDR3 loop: CASSFGPYTQYF. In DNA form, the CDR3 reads TGTGCCAGCAGTTTTGGTCCATATACGCAGTATTTT.

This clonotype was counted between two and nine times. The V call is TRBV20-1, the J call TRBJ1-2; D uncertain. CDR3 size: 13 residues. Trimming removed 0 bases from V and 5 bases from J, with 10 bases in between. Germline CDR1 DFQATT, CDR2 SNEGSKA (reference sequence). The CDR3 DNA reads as TGCAGTGCTAGAGATAAAACACTTTATGGCTACACCTTC. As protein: CSARDKTLYGYTF.

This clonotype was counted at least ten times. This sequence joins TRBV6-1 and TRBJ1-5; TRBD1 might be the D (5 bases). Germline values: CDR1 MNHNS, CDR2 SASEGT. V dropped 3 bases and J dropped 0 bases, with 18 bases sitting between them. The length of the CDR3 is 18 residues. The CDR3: CASSEVRKGFYSNQPQHF. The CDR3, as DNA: TGTGCCAGCAGTGAGGTCCGCAAGGGGTTCTATAGCAATCAGCCCCAGCATTTT.

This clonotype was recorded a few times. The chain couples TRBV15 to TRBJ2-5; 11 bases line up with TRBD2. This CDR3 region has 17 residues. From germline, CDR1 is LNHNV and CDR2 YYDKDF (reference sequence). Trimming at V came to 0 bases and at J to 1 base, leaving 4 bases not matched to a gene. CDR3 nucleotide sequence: TGTGCCACCAGCAGAGATAGGGGACTAGCGGTCCAAGAGACCCAGTACTTC. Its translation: CATSRDRGLAVQETQYF.

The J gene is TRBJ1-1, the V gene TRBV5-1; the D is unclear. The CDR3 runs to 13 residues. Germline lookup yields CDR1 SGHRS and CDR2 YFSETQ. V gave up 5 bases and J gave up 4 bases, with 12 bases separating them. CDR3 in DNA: TGCGCCAGCAGTTCGAGGACGACCACTGAAGCTTTCTTT. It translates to CASSSRTTTEAFF.

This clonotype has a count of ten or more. This chain's CDR3 is CASSARTGRGTGELFF. CDR3 bases: TGTGCCAGCAGCGCCCGGACAGGGAGAGGGACCGGGGAGCTGTTTTTT. The V and J genes are TRBV11-3 and TRBJ2-2; 8 nucleotides match TRBD1. Germline V gene lookup returns CDR1 SGHNT and CDR2 YENEEA. V trimming: 5 bases; J trimming: 5 bases; junction bases outside the gene matches: 10. This CDR3 is built from 16 residues.

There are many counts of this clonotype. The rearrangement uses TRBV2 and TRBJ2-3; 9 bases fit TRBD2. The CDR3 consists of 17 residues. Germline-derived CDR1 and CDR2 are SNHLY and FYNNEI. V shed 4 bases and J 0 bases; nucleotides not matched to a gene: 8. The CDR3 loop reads CASSGLAEDPSTDTQYF. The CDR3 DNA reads TGTGCCAGCAGTGGACTAGCGGAAGACCCTAGCACAGATACGCAGTATTTT.

CDR3 sequence: CASSQLTGIPQETQYF. The CDR3 region has the DNA TGTGCCAGCAGCCAACTGACAGGGATACCTCAAGAGACCCAGTACTTC. The chain has TRBV4-2 and TRBJ2-5, with 7 bases aligning to TRBD1. CDR1 and CDR2 from the germline V gene are LGHNA and YNFKEQ. Losses at the gene ends were 2 bases for V and 2 bases for J; bases not matched to a gene: 8. The CDR3 has 16 residues.

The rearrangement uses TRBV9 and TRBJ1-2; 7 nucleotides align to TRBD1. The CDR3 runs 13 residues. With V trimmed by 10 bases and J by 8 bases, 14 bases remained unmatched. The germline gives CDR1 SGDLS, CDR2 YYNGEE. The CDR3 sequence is CASQGGVADGYTF. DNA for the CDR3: TGTGCCTCCCAGGGGGGAGTCGCTGACGGCTACACCTTC.

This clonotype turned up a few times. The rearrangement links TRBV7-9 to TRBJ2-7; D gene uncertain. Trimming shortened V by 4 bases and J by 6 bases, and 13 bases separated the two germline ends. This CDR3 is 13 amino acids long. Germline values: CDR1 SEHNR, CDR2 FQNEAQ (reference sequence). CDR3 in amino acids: CASSYLSALEQYF. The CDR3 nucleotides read TGTGCCAGCAGCTACCTTTCCGCACTCGAGCAGTACTTC.

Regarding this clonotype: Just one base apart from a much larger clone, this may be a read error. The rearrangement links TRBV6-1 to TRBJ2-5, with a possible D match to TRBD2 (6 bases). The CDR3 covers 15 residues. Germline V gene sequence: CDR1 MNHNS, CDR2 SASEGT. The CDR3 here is CASSQPGGYQETRYF. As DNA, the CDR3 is TGTGCCAGCAGTCAACCCGGGGGATACCAAGAGACCCGGTACTTC.

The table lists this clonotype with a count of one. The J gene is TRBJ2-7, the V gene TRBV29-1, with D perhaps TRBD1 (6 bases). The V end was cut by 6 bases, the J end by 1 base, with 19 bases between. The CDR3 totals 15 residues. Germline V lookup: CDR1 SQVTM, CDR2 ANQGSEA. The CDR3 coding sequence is TGCAGCGTGCTCATGACTAAAGGGGGTTCCTACGAGCAGTACTTC. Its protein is CSVLMTKGGSYEQYF.

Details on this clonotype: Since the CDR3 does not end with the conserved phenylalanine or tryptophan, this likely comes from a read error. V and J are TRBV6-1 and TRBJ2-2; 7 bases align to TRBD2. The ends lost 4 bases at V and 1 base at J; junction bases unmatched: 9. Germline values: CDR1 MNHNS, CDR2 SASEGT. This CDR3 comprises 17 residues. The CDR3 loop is CASSGEGLAENTGELFI. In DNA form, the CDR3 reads TGTGCCAGCAGTGGGGAGGGGCTAGCGGAGAACACCGGGGAGCTGTTTATT.

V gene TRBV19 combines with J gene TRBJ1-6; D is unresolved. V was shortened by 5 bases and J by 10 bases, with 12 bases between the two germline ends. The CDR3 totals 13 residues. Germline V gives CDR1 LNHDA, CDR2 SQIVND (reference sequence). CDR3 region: CASSDLRESPLHF. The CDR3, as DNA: TGTGCCAGTAGTGATCTAAGGGAGTCACCCCTCCACTTT. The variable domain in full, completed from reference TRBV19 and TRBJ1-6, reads DGGITQSPKYLFRKEGQNVTLSCEQNLNHDAMYWYRQDPGQGLRLIYYSQIVNDFQKGDIAEGYSVSREKKESFPLTVTSAQKNPTAFYLCASSDLRESPLHFGNGTRLTVT.

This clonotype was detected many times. CDR3 nucleotides: TGTGCCAGCAGCCGTGGGGTCCCGGGGCGGGCCTACTCCTACAATGAGCAGTTCTTC. Translated, it gives CASSRGVPGRAYSYNEQFF. The chain joins TRBV7-9 to TRBJ2-1; D is tentatively TRBD1 or TRBD2 (5 bases each). Deletions cut 5 bases from V and 0 bases from J, with 23 bases between. Per the germline V gene, CDR1 is SEHNR and CDR2 is FQNEAQ (reference sequence). CDR3 size: 19 residues.

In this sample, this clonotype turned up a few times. CDR3 residues: CSVQGALYEQYF. DNA of the CDR3: TGCAGCGTTCAGGGGGCCCTTTACGAGCAGTACTTC. The chain employs TRBV29-1 and TRBJ2-7; 8 bases are shared with TRBD1. With V trimmed by 5 bases and J by 4 bases, 4 bases remained unmatched. The CDR3 sequence is 12 residues long. Germline CDR1 and CDR2: SQVTM and ANQGSEA.

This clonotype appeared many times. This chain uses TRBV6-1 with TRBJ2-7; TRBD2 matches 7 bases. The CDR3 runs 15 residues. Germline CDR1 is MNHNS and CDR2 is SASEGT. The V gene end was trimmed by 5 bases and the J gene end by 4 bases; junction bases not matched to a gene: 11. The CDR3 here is CASSLSSGTGYEQYF. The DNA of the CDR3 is TGTGCCAGCAGTTTATCTAGCGGAACTGGATACGAGCAGTACTTC.

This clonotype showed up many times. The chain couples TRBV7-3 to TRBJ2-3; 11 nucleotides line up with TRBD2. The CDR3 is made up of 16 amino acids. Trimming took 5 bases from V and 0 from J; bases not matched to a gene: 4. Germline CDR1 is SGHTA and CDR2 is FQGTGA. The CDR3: CASSLLAGGSTDTQYF. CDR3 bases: TGTGCCAGCAGCCTCCTAGCGGGAGGAAGCACAGATACGCAGTATTTT.

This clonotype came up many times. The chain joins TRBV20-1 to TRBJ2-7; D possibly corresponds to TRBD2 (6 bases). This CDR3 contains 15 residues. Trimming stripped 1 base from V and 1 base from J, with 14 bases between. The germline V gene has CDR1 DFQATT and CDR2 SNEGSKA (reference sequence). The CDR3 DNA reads TGCAGTGCTAGAGTCCGCGCGGGACCGTCCTACGAGCAGTACTTC. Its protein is CSARVRAGPSYEQYF.

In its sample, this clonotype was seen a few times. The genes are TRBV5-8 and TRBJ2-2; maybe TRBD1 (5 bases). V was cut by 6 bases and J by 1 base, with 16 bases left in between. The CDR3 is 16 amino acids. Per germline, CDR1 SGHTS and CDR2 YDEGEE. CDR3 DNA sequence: TGTGCCAGCACCGAGGACCAGGGCGAGAACACCGGGGAGCTGTTTTTT. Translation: CASTEDQGENTGELFF. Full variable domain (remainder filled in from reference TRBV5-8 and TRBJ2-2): EAGVTQSPTHLIKTRGQQATLRCSPISGHTSVYWYQQALGLGLQFLLWYDEGEERNRGNFPPRFSGRQFPNYSSELNVNALELEDSALYLCASTEDQGENTGELFFGEGSRLTVL.

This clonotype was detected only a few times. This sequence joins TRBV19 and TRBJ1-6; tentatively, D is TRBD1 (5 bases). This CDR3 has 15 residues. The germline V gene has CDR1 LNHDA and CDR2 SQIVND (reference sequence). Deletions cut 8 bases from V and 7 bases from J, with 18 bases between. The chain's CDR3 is CASAPEGTGNSPLHF. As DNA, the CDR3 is TGTGCCAGTGCCCCAGAAGGGACGGGAAATTCACCCCTCCACTTT.

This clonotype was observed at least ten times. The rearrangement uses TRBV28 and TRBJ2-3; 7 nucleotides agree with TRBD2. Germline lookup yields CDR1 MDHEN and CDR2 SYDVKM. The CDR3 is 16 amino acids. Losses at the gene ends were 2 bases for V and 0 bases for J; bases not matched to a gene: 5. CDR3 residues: CASSLEAGSSTDTQYF. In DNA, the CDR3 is TGTGCCAGCAGTTTAGAAGCGGGATCTAGCACAGATACGCAGTATTTT.